The present entry profiles one T cell receptor (beta chain) with its context. The sample is drawn from a study of immune evolution from preneoplasia to lung adenocarcinoma. Nucleic acids came from premalignant or tumor cells enriched by macro-dissection. The CDR3 covers 14 residues. CDR1 is MGHDK and CDR2 is SYGVNS in the germline V gene. The V gene lost 8 bases and the J gene lost 11 bases, with 24 bases spanning the gap. TCRdb's table, derived via immunoSEQ multiplex PCR, lists solely in-frame clones and lacks some. The table includes some 9,100 clones, 75% to 85% detected once. Sequencing was performed on FFPE minimally invasive lung adenocarcinoma tissue. The chain carries TRBV25-1 and TRBJ1-2; maybe TRBD1 (5 bases). This TCR derives from an older donor with lung adenocarcinoma. This CDR3 reads CASSETGDVSRYTF. Here the CDR3 DNA reads TGTGCCAGCTCGGAAACAGGAGACGTCTCTCGATACACCTTC.